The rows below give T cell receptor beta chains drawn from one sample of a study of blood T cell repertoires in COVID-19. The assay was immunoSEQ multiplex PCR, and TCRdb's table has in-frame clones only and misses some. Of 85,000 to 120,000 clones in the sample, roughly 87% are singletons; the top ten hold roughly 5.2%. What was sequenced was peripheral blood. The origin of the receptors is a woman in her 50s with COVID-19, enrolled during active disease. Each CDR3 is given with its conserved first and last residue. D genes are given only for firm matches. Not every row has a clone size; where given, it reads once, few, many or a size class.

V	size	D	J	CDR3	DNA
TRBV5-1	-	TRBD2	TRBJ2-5	CASSPGTSGEETQYF	TGCGCCAGCAGCCCCGGGACTAGCGGGGAGGAGACCCAGTACTTC
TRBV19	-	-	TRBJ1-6	CASSMVWGDPNNSPLHF	TGTGCCAGTAGTATGGTATGGGGAGATCCTAATAATTCACCCCTCCACTTT
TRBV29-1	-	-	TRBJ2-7	CSVQGSGFYEQYF	TGCAGCGTACAGGGGAGCGGGTTCTACGAGCAGTACTTC
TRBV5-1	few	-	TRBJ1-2	CASSPPGYTF	TGCGCCAGCAGCCCCCCGGGCTACACCTTC
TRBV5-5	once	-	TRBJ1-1	CASSLEGLGTNTEAFF	TGTGCCAGCAGCTTGGAGGGACTTGGGACGAACACTGAAGCTTTCTTT
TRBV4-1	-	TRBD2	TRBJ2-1	CASTPRGGGEYEQFF	TGCGCCAGCACGCCCCGGGGCGGGGGGGAGTATGAGCAGTTCTTC
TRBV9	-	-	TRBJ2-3	CASSVDPLAGRMDTQYF	TGTGCCAGCAGCGTAGACCCGCTGGCGGGGAGAATGGATACGCAGTATTTT
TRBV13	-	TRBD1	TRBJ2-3	CASSALLQGDTDTQYF	TGTGCCAGCAGCGCTTTACTACAGGGGGATACAGATACGCAGTATTTT
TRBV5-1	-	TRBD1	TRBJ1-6	CASSLETTGGNSPLHF	TGCGCCAGCAGCTTGGAGACAACAGGGGGGAATTCACCCCTCCACTTT
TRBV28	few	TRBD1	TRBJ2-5	CASREDRGAQETQYF	TGTGCCAGCAGGGAGGACAGGGGAGCCCAAGAGACCCAGTACTTC
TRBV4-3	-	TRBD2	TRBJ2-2	CASSQDGTKTGELFF	TGCGCCAGCAGCCAAGACGGGACTAAAACCGGGGAGCTGTTTTTT
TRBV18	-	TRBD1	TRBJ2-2	CASSPDRGGNTGELFF	TGTGCCAGCTCACCTGACAGGGGAGGGAACACCGGGGAGCTGTTTTTT
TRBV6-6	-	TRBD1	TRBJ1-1	CASSYPDRVTEAFF	TGTGCCAGCAGTTACCCGGACAGGGTAACTGAAGCTTTCTTT
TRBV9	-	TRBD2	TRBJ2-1	CASSVFGGGADEQFF	TGTGCCAGCAGCGTCTTCGGCGGGGGGGCAGATGAGCAGTTCTTC
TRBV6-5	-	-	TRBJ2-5	CASSYSGQMKETQYF	TGTGCCAGCAGTTACTCCGGACAGATGAAAGAGACCCAGTACTTC
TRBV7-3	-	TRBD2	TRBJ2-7	CASSGLVPYEQYF	TGTGCCAGCAGCGGACTAGTCCCCTACGAGCAGTACTTC
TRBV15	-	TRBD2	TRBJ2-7	CATSRGGLATYEQYF	TGTGCCACCAGCAGAGGAGGACTAGCAACCTACGAGCAGTACTTC
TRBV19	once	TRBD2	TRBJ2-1	CATHSGGEVNEQFF	TGTGCCACCCACTCGGGGGGGGAGGTCAATGAGCAGTTCTTC
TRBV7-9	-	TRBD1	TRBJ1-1	CASSSGTGNMNTEAFF	TGTGCCAGCAGCTCCGGGACAGGGAATATGAACACTGAAGCTTTCTTT
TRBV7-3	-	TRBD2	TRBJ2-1	CASSFRAGESYNEQFF	TGTGCCAGCAGCTTCCGAGCGGGGGAGTCCTACAATGAGCAGTTCTTC
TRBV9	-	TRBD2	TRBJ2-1	CASSLTTSGGALSYNEQFF	TGTGCCAGCAGCTTGACGACTAGCGGGGGGGCACTCTCCTACAATGAGCAGTTCTTC
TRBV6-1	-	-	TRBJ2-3	CASSEGQGGDTQYF	TGTGCCAGCAGTGAAGGACAGGGAGGAGATACGCAGTATTTT
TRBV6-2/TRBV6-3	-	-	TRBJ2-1	CASSYATQARNEQFF	TGTGCCAGCAGTTACGCCACCCAAGCACGGAATGAGCAGTTCTTC
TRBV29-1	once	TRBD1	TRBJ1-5	CSVSTGGSQPQHF	TGCAGCGTTAGCACAGGGGGCAGTCAGCCCCAGCATTTT
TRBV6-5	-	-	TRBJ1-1	CASSSAKTGGLTEAFF	TGTGCCAGCAGTTCCGCCAAGACGGGAGGACTCACTGAAGCTTTCTTT
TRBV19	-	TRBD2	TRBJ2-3	CASSSSGTSGPTQYF	TGTGCCAGTAGTTCCTCCGGGACTAGCGGCCCTACGCAGTATTTT
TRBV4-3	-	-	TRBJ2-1	CASSHFGMSSYNGQFF	TGCGCCAGCAGCCACTTCGGGATGAGCTCCTACAATGGGCAGTTCTTC
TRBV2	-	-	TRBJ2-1	CASSEALGDPSYNEQFF	TGTGCCAGCAGTGAAGCGCTCGGGGATCCCTCCTACAATGAGCAGTTCTTC
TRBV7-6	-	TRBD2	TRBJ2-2	CASRPRLAVNTGELFF	TGTGCCAGCAGACCGAGACTAGCGGTGAACACCGGGGAGCTGTTTTTT
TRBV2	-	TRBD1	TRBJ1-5	CASSSGQGIQPQHF	TGTGCCAGCAGTTCCGGACAGGGGATTCAGCCCCAGCATTTT
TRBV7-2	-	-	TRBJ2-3	CASSSRTDTQYF	TGTGCCAGCAGCTCCAGGACAGATACGCAGTATTTT